This T cell receptor beta chain was identified during a study of blood T cell repertoires in COVID-19. Study overall: COVID-19 samples collected from the United States, Italy and Spain covered acute and convalescent phases. PBMCs, B-cell-depleted T cells, or T cells provided the cDNA or gDNA that made up the material.

Profiling relied on immunoSEQ multiplex PCR, and the TCRdb table lists in-frame clones only, not all of them. The repertoire holds 100,000 to 150,000 clones, with 65% to 90% as singletons. The material sequenced was peripheral blood. The TCR comes from a woman of 80 years or more with acute or convalescent COVID-19.

This chain's CDR3 is CASSLVYVVADTQYF. In nucleotides, the CDR3 is TGTGCCAGCAGCTTAGTCTACGTTGTTGCAGATACGCAGTATTTT. The chain carries TRBV7-8 and TRBJ2-3; the D is unclear. Germline values: CDR1 SGHVS, CDR2 FQNEAQ. The CDR3 sequence is 15 residues long. The ends were cut back, 1 base at V and 4 bases at J, with 12 bases in the middle.